This T cell receptor (beta chain) emerged from a study of early T cells in non-severe SARS-CoV-2 infection. Whole-study findings and limits: Matching results from VDJdb favored anti-spike CD8 responses, leaving private and CD4 specificities undetected.

This clonotype was seen ten or more times. Its antigen is unknown. Germline V gene lookup returns CDR1 MNHEY and CDR2 SVGEGT. The CDR3 runs 14 residues. V was pared by 6 bases and J by 0 bases, with 3 bases of the junction left unmatched. A single record per CDR3 protein comes from TCRdb applying MiXCR to the 5' RACE reads. The sample lists roughly 51,000 distinct CDR3 sequences; under 7.5% were seen once. The TCR comes from an adult who was a healthcare worker with PCR-confirmed SARS-CoV-2 infection or an uninfected control (not recorded which). The specimen was whole blood, collected at baseline. This chain uses TRBV6-2 or TRBV6-3 with TRBJ2-7; 9 bases match TRBD1. CDR3 nucleotide sequence: TGTGCCAGCAGCAGGGACAGGGCCTCCTACGAGCAGTACTTC. Its translation is CASSRDRASYEQYF.